This T cell receptor (beta chain) was recovered during a study of CD8+CD57+ T cells in acquired aplastic anemia (dated by TCRdb to the late 2010s). With respect to the entire study: On average, sorted CD4+ and CD8+ cells yielded approximately 3 ug of extracted DNA, with a range of about 0.17 to 27.4 ug. CD8+CD57+ expansion was defined as a frequency above the mean frequency observed in healthy subjects. Study-wide conclusions, independent of this receptor: Around 27 CD8+ CDR3 sequences were found in both patients and controls but appeared to be highly expressed in patients and within the immunodominant clones of the patients. Patients and healthy controls showed no significant difference in CD8+ Simpson's diversity (P=0.060).

From cysteine to phenylalanine, the CDR3 is 14 amino acids long. This entry keeps only the CDR3 DNA: 42 bases, framed from base 1. V is cut back by 6 bases and J by 9 bases, with 13 bases in the junction unmatched. The germline V gene sets CDR1 to MDHEN and CDR2 to SYDVKM. TCR beta VDJ combination and CDR3 sequence profiling used genomic DNA as the template. An Illumina HiSeq 2000 was used for TCR repertoire sequencing. The source study handled its data this way. Repertoire assessment relied on Simpson's diversity index, CDR3 size and DJ length profiles, and TRBV/TRBJ rearrangement plots. The most abundant DNA sequence in the deep sequencing data was taken as the immunodominant clone. CDR3 amino acid sequences were checked for sharing across subjects and were also compared against the VDJdb database and published repertoires. Clones were called with MiXCR by TCRdb after fastp trimmed the public reads at Q25, and only in-frame beta chains were retained. Each entry is one CDR3 protein sequence, shown with its most common DNA and genes. These V and J calls originate from TCRdb's pipeline instead of the authors' own analysis. For this sample there are some 160,000 distinct CDR3 sequences; about 45% appear just once. The ten largest clones represent around 3% of the sample.

Note on this clonotype: Its antigen is still unknown. No much larger clonotype is one base removed from it; base qualities were not supplied.

Patients chosen for sequencing had shown expansion of CD8+CD57+ cells by flow cytometry. Every patient had severe acquired aplastic anemia, diagnosed using the International Study of Aplastic Anemia and Agranulocytosis and Camitta criteria. No patient had received any therapy when blood was sampled. TCR repertoires of sorted CD4+ and CD8+ blood T cells from severe aplastic anemia patients and healthy subjects were deep-sequenced in the study. Patients were enrolled under clinicaltrials.gov protocols 00001620, 01623167, 00001397, 00071045, 00081523 and 00961064 in the USA. Ficoll-Paque density gradient centrifugation was used to isolate peripheral blood mononuclear cells. Before DNA was extracted, CD4+ and CD8+ T cells were sorted using either FACS or magnetic beads.

The sequence was obtained from a human donor with aplastic anemia. The sequencing sample was made of sorted CD4+, CD8+, or CD8+CD57+ T cells (not recorded which) from PBMCs. The chain joins TRBV28 to TRBJ2-5, with TRBD2 matching 7 junction bases. The CDR3 loop reads CASSMGGTHRAQYF. The DNA reads TGTGCCAGCAGCATGGGAGGGACCCATAGGGCCCAGTACTTC.